This TCR beta chain was sequenced for a study of blood T cell repertoires in COVID-19. V dropped 4 bases and J dropped 3 bases, with 8 bases sitting between them. The CDR3 consists of 13 residues. Germline V gene sequence: CDR1 SGHNT, CDR2 YYREEE (reference sequence). Seattle participants joined during active infection and were tracked over time. Per the original data handling: For nucleated cells, counts were estimated from reference gene primer amplification. This table comes from immunoSEQ multiplex PCR, and its TCRdb copy is limited to in-frame clones, with some not included. The V and J calls and clone size were taken over from that table, and D and trimming were inferred from the DNA. This table has roughly 300,000 clones, 65% to 85% appearing once.

Material: peripheral blood. This TCR came from a human donor with COVID-19, enrolled during active disease. The donor label of this sample is uncertain. The chain links TRBV5-4 to TRBJ1-3; D possibly corresponds to TRBD1 (5 bases). The CDR3 loop reads CASSRDFGNTIYF. The CDR3 nucleotides are TGTGCCAGCAGCCGGGACTTTGGAAACACCATATATTTT.